These 28 T cell receptor beta chains came from one sample sequenced in a study of cytomegalovirus exposure and HLA in healthy donors. Primers for the PCR totalled 60 Vbeta and 13 Jbeta. The assay was immunoSEQ multiplex PCR, and TCRdb's table has in-frame clones only and misses some. The table has tens of thousands of clones, 78% seen once. The sample taken for sequencing was PBMCs. The source of these receptors is a female donor in good health and CMV-seronegative.

The genes are TRBV6-6 and TRBJ2-3; maybe TRBD1 (6 bases). The CDR3 runs 16 residues. Germline loops: CDR1 MNHNY, CDR2 SVGAGI (reference sequence). Trimming stripped 2 bases from V and 4 bases from J, with 16 bases between. The chain's CDR3 is CASSYMGAGGADTQYF. In DNA form, the CDR3 reads TGTGCCAGCAGTTACATGGGGGCTGGGGGCGCAGATACGCAGTATTTT.

This sequence joins TRBV6-5 and TRBJ1-2; 7 nucleotides line up with TRBD1. This CDR3 comprises 14 residues. Germline trimming cut 5 bases from V and 1 base from J; bases unmatched to any gene: 4. Germline CDR1 MNHEY, CDR2 SVGAGI. CDR3 sequence reads: CASSESGGNYGYTF. Written as DNA, the CDR3 is TGTGCCAGCAGTGAATCAGGGGGTAACTATGGCTACACCTTC.

As DNA, the CDR3 is TGTGCCAGTAGACAGGGGTTCAATAATTCACCCCTCCACTTT. It codes for CASRQGFNNSPLHF. The rearrangement uses TRBV19 and TRBJ1-6; 7 positions agree with TRBD1. The germline V gene has CDR1 LNHDA and CDR2 SQIVND (reference sequence). The CDR3 extends over 14 amino acids. V was clipped by 6 bases and J by 5 bases; unmatched bases: 4.

This sequence joins TRBV7-9 and TRBJ1-4; no definite D call. V lost 5 bases and J 0 bases, leaving 10 bases between the germline ends. This CDR3 is built from 15 residues. CDR1 is SEHNR and CDR2 is FQNEAQ in the germline V gene (reference sequence). In nucleotides, the CDR3 is TGTGCCAGCAGCCCTTTCGGTGCAACTAATGAAAAACTGTTTTTT. This translates into CASSPFGATNEKLFF.

This chain links TRBV2 with TRBJ2-3; 7 nucleotides match TRBD1. Germline loops: CDR1 SNHLY, CDR2 FYNNEI. The CDR3 spans 15 residues. Trimming took 6 bases from V and 4 from J; bases not matched to a gene: 10. DNA for the CDR3: TGTGCCAGCAGACCGGACAGGCTATCCTCAGATACGCAGTATTTT. Encoded protein: CASRPDRLSSDTQYF.

The chain is built from TRBV13 and TRBJ1-2; 8 nucleotides line up with TRBD1. The CDR3 extends over 15 amino acids. Germline V gene sequence: CDR1 PRHDT, CDR2 FYEKMQ (reference sequence). V was pared by 5 bases and J by 4 bases, with 9 bases of the junction left unmatched. DNA of the CDR3: TGTGCCAGCAGCATCGGACAGGGTAGCAGCTATGGCTACACCTTC. It yields the protein CASSIGQGSSYGYTF. The whole variable domain, remainder taken from reference TRBV13 and TRBJ1-2, is AAGVIQSPRHLIKEKRETATLKCYPIPRHDTVYWYQQGPGQDPQFLISFYEKMQSDKGSIPDRFSAQQFSDYHSELNMSSLELGDSALYFCASSIGQGSSYGYTFGSGTRLTVV.

Concerning this clone itself: One end of the junction does not line up with germline, which may come from a read error. The chain carries TRBV7-9 and TRBJ1-1, with 9 positions matching TRBD1. Per germline, CDR1 SEHNR and CDR2 FQNEAQ (reference sequence). This CDR3 has 18 residues. CDR3 region: CSSSFHPGQGSRYTEAFF. The CDR3 DNA sequence: TGTTCCAGCAGCTTTCACCCGGGACAGGGCTCTCGATACACTGAAGCTTTCTTT.

The chain combines TRBV10-3 with TRBJ1-6; D gene ambiguous. Trimming shortened V by 6 bases and J by 6 bases, and 18 bases separated the two germline ends. This CDR3 has 16 amino acids. The germline V gene has CDR1 ENHRY and CDR2 SYGVKD. CDR3 protein: CAISAEFSLVNSPLHF. DNA of the CDR3: TGTGCCATCAGCGCCGAGTTTAGTCTGGTTAATTCACCCCTCCACTTT.

V is TRBV7-9 and J is TRBJ1-1; D is unresolved. This CDR3 is built from 13 residues. The germline V gene has CDR1 SEHNR and CDR2 FQNEAQ (reference sequence). Trimming cost V 3 bases and J 4 bases, with 9 bases left between them. CDR3 loop: CASSFPEATEAFF. The CDR3 coding sequence is TGTGCCAGCAGCTTTCCGGAGGCCACTGAAGCTTTCTTT.

The V gene is TRBV19, the J gene TRBJ1-1, with D perhaps matching TRBD1 (6 bases). The CDR3 extends over 12 amino acids. Germline V gene lookup returns CDR1 LNHDA and CDR2 SQIVND (reference sequence). The CDR3 DNA sequence: TGTGCAAGTTTTAACAGGGTAACTGAAGCTTTCTTT. Protein sequence: CASFNRVTEAFF.

In DNA form, the CDR3 reads TGTGCCAGTGGTAAGGCCGCACTAACCTTC. It yields the protein CASGKAALTF. The chain employs TRBV9 and TRBJ1-2; D is unresolved. Germline V gene data show CDR1 as SGDLS and CDR2 as YYNGEE. The CDR3 loop spans 10 amino acids. Trimming shortened V by 8 bases and J by 14 bases, and 16 bases separated the two germline ends.

The V and J genes are TRBV13 and TRBJ1-3, with D perhaps TRBD1 (5 bases). The V gene lost 5 bases and the J gene lost 4 bases, with 12 bases spanning the gap. Germline V gene lookup returns CDR1 PRHDT and CDR2 FYEKMQ (reference sequence). The length of the CDR3 is 14 residues. The CDR3 DNA reads TGTGCCAGCAGCCGCCTATCAGGGGGAAACACCATATATTTT. This sequence encodes CASSRLSGGNTIYF.

The rearrangement links TRBV10-1 to TRBJ2-7; D unresolved. The CDR3 has 14 amino acids. CDR1 is WNHNN, CDR2 SYGVQD, per germline (reference sequence). Trimming left V 0 bases short and J 3 bases short, with 9 bases between. CDR3 in amino acids: CASSESRGNYEQYF. CDR3 DNA sequence: TGCGCCAGCAGTGAGTCGAGAGGTAACTACGAGCAGTACTTC.

In its sample, this clone was seen a few times. The chain couples TRBV5-1 to TRBJ1-2; 7 bases map to TRBD1. The V gene's germline CDR1 is SGHRS and CDR2 YFSETQ. The V and J ends lost 7 bases and 4 bases, in that order; junction bases with no gene match: 7. The CDR3 covers 13 residues. The chain's CDR3 is CASAVDRSYGYTF. The CDR3 DNA reads as TGCGCCAGCGCCGTGGACAGGAGCTATGGCTACACCTTC.

The chain employs TRBV19 and TRBJ2-7, with 9 bases identical to TRBD1. V was clipped by 5 bases and J by 4 bases; unmatched bases: 9. Per the germline V gene, CDR1 is LNHDA and CDR2 is SQIVND (reference sequence). This CDR3 comprises 15 residues. CDR3 nucleotides: TGTGCCAGTAGTCCAGCCGAGGGACAGGGTTACGAGCAGTACTTC. Protein product: CASSPAEGQGYEQYF. The full variable domain, its missing parts supplied by reference TRBV19 and TRBJ2-7, is DGGITQSPKYLFRKEGQNVTLSCEQNLNHDAMYWYRQDPGQGLRLIYYSQIVNDFQKGDIAEGYSVSREKKESFPLTVTSAQKNPTAFYLCASSPAEGQGYEQYFGPGTRLTVT.

J is TRBJ1-5 and V is TRBV6-6; D unresolved. CDR3 size: 12 residues. The germline gives CDR1 MNHNY, CDR2 SVGAGI (reference sequence). V dropped 2 bases and J dropped 8 bases, with 7 bases sitting between them. CDR3 in DNA: TGTGCCAGCAGTTACGCGAGGGAGCCCCAGCATTTT. Translated, it gives CASSYAREPQHF.

This chain joins TRBV11-2 and TRBJ2-7, with 10 bases identical to TRBD2. This CDR3 is 13 amino acids long. J gave up 3 bases and V 5 bases, and 1 base lay outside the gene matches. Germline CDR1 reads SGHAT; CDR2 reads FQNNGV. The CDR3 loop reads CASSTSGVYEQYF. CDR3 DNA sequence: TGTGCCAGCAGCACTAGCGGGGTCTACGAGCAGTACTTC. Using reference TRBV11-2 and TRBJ2-7 for the parts outside the CDR3, the full variable domain is EAGVAQSPRYKIIEKRQSVAFWCNPISGHATLYWYQQILGQGPKLLIQFQNNGVVDDSQLPKDRFSAERLKGVDSTLKIQPAKLEDSAVYLCASSTSGVYEQYFGPGTRLTVT.

The chain joins TRBV4-1 to TRBJ1-5; 12 bases are shared with TRBD1. Germline CDR1 MGHRA, CDR2 YSYEKL. Trimming took 5 bases from V and 6 from J; bases not matched to a gene: 11. CDR3 length equals 17 residues. The CDR3 nucleotides are TGCGCCAGCAGCTCCGACCCGGGACAGGGGGCAGGTCAGCCCCAGCATTTT. Translation gives CASSSDPGQGAGQPQHF.

The chain is built from TRBV7-6 and TRBJ2-6; maybe TRBD1 (6 bases). CDR1 SGHVS and CDR2 FNYEAQ come from the germline V gene. The CDR3 length is 19 residues. V was shortened by 3 bases and J by 0 bases, with 18 bases between the two germline ends. CDR3 loop: CASSLRNGQISSGANVLTF. The CDR3 DNA follows: TGTGCCAGCAGCTTGAGGAATGGACAGATTAGCTCTGGGGCCAACGTCCTGACTTTC.

This chain connects TRBV7-2 to TRBJ2-5; D may be TRBD1 (8 bases). V lost 4 bases, J lost 5 bases, and 17 bases lay in between. The CDR3 is 15 residues long. Germline loops: CDR1 SGHTA, CDR2 FQGNSA. CDR3 DNA sequence: TGTGCCAGCAGCTCGCGGACAGGGAGGGGGGAGACCCAGTACTTC. This codes for CASSSRTGRGETQYF. Supplemented by reference TRBV7-2 and TRBJ2-5, the full variable domain reads GAGVSQSPSNKVTEKGKDVELRCDPISGHTALYWYRQSLGQGLEFLIYFQGNSAPDKSGLPSDRFSAERTGGSVSTLTIQRTQQEDSAVYLCASSSRTGRGETQYFGPGTRLLVL.

This clone was counted between two and nine times. The chain uses TRBV5-1 and TRBJ2-1, with 7 nucleotides matching TRBD1. The germline V gene has CDR1 SGHRS and CDR2 YFSETQ. CDR3 length: 17 amino acids. The V gene end was trimmed by 4 bases and the J gene end by 3 bases; junction bases not matched to a gene: 13. This chain's CDR3 is CASSGGLGTALYNEQFF. CDR3 DNA: TGCGCCAGCAGCGGCGGTTTGGGGACAGCGCTCTACAATGAGCAGTTCTTC.

J is TRBJ1-1 and V is TRBV10-2, with TRBD1 matching over 7 bases. Trimming cost V 2 bases and J 1 base; bases outside gene matches: 7. This CDR3 region has 16 residues. Germline V gives CDR1 WSHSY, CDR2 SAAADI. The CDR3 bases are TGCGCCAGCAGTGAGAGCTGGGGGACAGAGAACACTGAAGCTTTCTTT. The encoded protein is CASSESWGTENTEAFF.

This chain connects TRBV18 to TRBJ2-3; 9 bases are shared with TRBD1. Germline V CDR1 and CDR2: KGHSH, LQKENI. The CDR3 extends over 16 amino acids. Trimming took 2 bases from V and 4 from J; bases not matched to a gene: 7. CDR3 sequence (DNA): TGTGCCAGCTCACCAACAGGGGGCAGTGGGGCAGATACGCAGTATTTT. This gives the protein CASSPTGGSGADTQYF.

The rearrangement joins TRBV10-3 to TRBJ1-2, with D tentatively TRBD1 (5 bases). CDR1 and CDR2 from the germline V gene are ENHRY and SYGVKD. CDR3 length equals 13 residues. V lost 10 bases and J 8 bases, leaving 20 bases between the germline ends. CDR3 coding DNA: TGTGCCACGTCAGGGTCAGAATTTAGCGGCTACACCTTC. Translating it yields CATSGSEFSGYTF.

The chain combines TRBV30 with TRBJ2-5, with 12 bases fitting TRBD2. Germline lookup yields CDR1 GTSNPN and CDR2 SVGIG (reference sequence). Trimming at V came to 7 bases and at J to 10 bases, leaving 7 bases not matched to a gene. The CDR3 is 12 amino acids. The CDR3 spells CALTSGGWSQYF. CDR3 sequence (DNA): TGTGCCTTGACTAGCGGGGGATGGAGCCAGTACTTC.

The V call is TRBV6-1, the J call TRBJ1-3; D uncertain. The germline gives CDR1 MNHNS, CDR2 SASEGT. This CDR3 has 15 residues. V was cut by 5 bases and J by 4 bases, with 15 bases left in between. The CDR3 protein is CASSKLRERGNTIYF. CDR3 DNA: TGTGCCAGCAGTAAACTCCGGGAGAGGGGAAACACCATATATTTT.

This clone was detected only a few times. V and J are TRBV5-1 and TRBJ2-7; 7 bases match TRBD1. The CDR3 runs to 14 residues. With V trimmed by 4 bases and J by 5 bases, 9 bases remained unmatched. The germline V gene has CDR1 SGHRS and CDR2 YFSETQ. The CDR3 coding sequence is TGCGCCAGCAGCAAATCGACAGGGAACAACGAGCAGTACTTC. It codes for CASSKSTGNNEQYF. Combining the CDR3 with reference TRBV5-1 and TRBJ2-7 gives the whole variable domain KAGVTQTPRYLIKTRGQQVTLSCSPISGHRSVSWYQQTPGQGLQFLFEYFSETQRNKGNFPGRFSGRQFSNSRSEMNVSTLELGDSALYLCASSKSTGNNEQYFGPGTRLTVT.

V gene TRBV27 combines with J gene TRBJ2-7; 8 nucleotides match TRBD2. V was pared by 5 bases and J by 3 bases, with 12 bases of the junction left unmatched. Germline CDR1 and CDR2: MNHEY and SMNVEV (reference sequence). The CDR3 has 16 amino acids. This CDR3 reads CASSPVRGGLIYEQYF. CDR3 coding DNA: TGTGCCAGCAGTCCGGTCCGGGGGGGCCTCATCTACGAGCAGTACTTC.